This T cell receptor (beta chain) was profiled in a study of cytomegalovirus exposure and HLA in healthy donors. Whole-study results and caveats: Later analysis suggested most CMV-associated TCR beta chains were HLA-restricted. Across donors, presence/absence analyses took sequencing depth to be roughly uniform.

A multiplex PCR was run with 60 Vbeta primers and 13 Jbeta primers. Clones were read by immunoSEQ multiplex PCR, and TCRdb kept only the in-frame ones, dropping some. This repertoire includes approximately 210,000 clones. V was cut by 8 bases and J by 0 bases, with 13 bases left in between. The CDR3 is 14 amino acids. Germline values: CDR1 SEHNR, CDR2 FQNEAQ (reference sequence). Details on this clone: Its antigen is unknown.

J is TRBJ1-1 and V is TRBV7-9; possibly TRBD1 for D (5 bases). This TCR came from a woman under 40 in good health and CMV-seropositive. The material sequenced was PBMCs. CDR3 in DNA: TGTGCCAGCGGGATCAGGGCCATGAACACTGAAGCTTTCTTT. Its protein is CASGIRAMNTEAFF.